Shown below are 25 T cell receptor beta chains from a single sample sequenced in a study of CD8 T cells in ankylosing spondylitis. These receptors lack a known antigen. Each CDR3 protein is one row after TCRdb ran MiXCR on the 5' RACE reads. The sample lists just under 550,000 distinct CDR3 sequences; approximately 11% were seen once. General observations from the study: A TCR beta motif made of 7 to 9 highly homologous variants seemed typical of ankylosing spondylitis blood.

Sequenced sample: blood, either unsorted or a sorted T cell fraction (not recorded which). Receptors were obtained from a male donor with ankylosing spondylitis.

This clonotype was counted only a few times. This sequence joins TRBV20-1 and TRBJ1-4; D is uncertain. Germline V gives CDR1 DFQATT, CDR2 SNEGSKA (reference sequence). The CDR3 consists of 14 residues. V was pared by 4 bases and J by 3 bases, with 12 bases between. CDR3 sequence: CSATQPGANEKLFF. The CDR3 region has the DNA TGCAGTGCTACCCAGCCCGGTGCTAATGAAAAACTGTTTTTT.

The CDR3 coding sequence is TGTGCCAGCAGCCAAGTCGGGACTACCTACGAGCAGTACTTC. Translating gives CASSQVGTTYEQYF. The chain joins TRBV4-2 to TRBJ2-7; 7 bases map to TRBD2. Germline V CDR1 and CDR2: LGHNA, YNFKEQ. The V gene end was trimmed by 1 base and the J gene end by 2 bases; junction bases not matched to a gene: 2. The CDR3 runs to 14 residues.

This clonotype occurred many times. The chain is built from TRBV12-3 or TRBV12-4 and TRBJ1-1, with D possibly matching TRBD1 (5 bases). Deletions cut 7 bases from V and 5 bases from J, with 14 bases between. The CDR3 loop spans 13 amino acids. The CDR3 DNA follows: TGTGCCAGCACCCCCAGGGCGGGTACTGAAGCTTTCTTT. Translating gives CASTPRAGTEAFF.

The sample holds many counts of this clonotype. This chain uses TRBV9 with TRBJ2-3; D not certain. The V end was cut by 8 bases, the J end by 1 base, with 5 bases between. The V gene's germline CDR1 is SGDLS and CDR2 YYNGEE. CDR3 length equals 11 residues. The CDR3 is CASRGTDTQYF. The CDR3 DNA follows: TGTGCCAGTAGGGGCACAGATACGCAGTATTTT.

This clonotype was detected many times. The rearrangement joins TRBV20-1 to TRBJ2-1; no reliable D call. This CDR3 contains 13 residues. Between the trimmed V and J ends, which lost 3 bases and 10 bases, there was a span of 16 bases. Germline V gene sequence: CDR1 DFQATT, CDR2 SNEGSKA (reference sequence). The CDR3 nucleotides read TGCAGTGCTAGTCGTAGTAGTCAACGGGAGCAGTTCTTC. This translates into CSASRSSQREQFF.

This sequence joins TRBV6-1 and TRBJ2-7; 7 bases are a match to TRBD1. Losses at the gene ends were 1 base for V and 2 bases for J; bases not matched to a gene: 17. Germline loops: CDR1 MNHNS, CDR2 SASEGT. CDR3 length equals 19 residues. The CDR3 is CASSEVIRLYDDRAYEQYV. As DNA, the CDR3 is TGTGCCAGCAGTGAAGTCATCCGACTATACGACGACAGGGCCTACGAGCAGTACGTC.

The V gene is TRBV7-7, the J gene TRBJ2-7; 9 bases align to TRBD1. Per the germline V gene, CDR1 is SSHAT and CDR2 is FNYEAQ (reference sequence). The CDR3 runs to 15 residues. Losses at the gene ends were 5 bases for V and 2 bases for J; bases not matched to a gene: 7. CDR3 region: CASSVPGQGPYEQYV. In DNA, the CDR3 is TGTGCCAGCAGCGTACCGGGACAGGGTCCCTACGAGCAGTACGTC.

Many counts were recorded for this clonotype. J is TRBJ2-3 and V is TRBV5-1, with 9 bases that match TRBD2. After removal of 4 bases from V and 2 bases from J, the junction contained 11 bases not matched to a gene. Germline V gene sequence: CDR1 SGHRS, CDR2 YFSETQ. The CDR3 has 17 residues. The CDR3 sequence: CASSLVSSGSNTDTQYF. The CDR3 nucleotides read TGCGCCAGCAGCCTTGTGAGTAGCGGGAGCAACACAGATACGCAGTATTTT.

This chain connects TRBV20-1 to TRBJ1-2, with TRBD1 matching over 10 bases. The CDR3 length is 12 residues. Per germline, CDR1 DFQATT and CDR2 SNEGSKA (reference sequence). V lost 7 bases to trimming and J lost 8 bases; unmatched junction nucleotides: 7. The CDR3 reads CSVPGTGDGYTF. In DNA form, the CDR3 reads TGCAGTGTCCCCGGGACAGGGGACGGCTACACCTTC.

This rearrangement joins TRBV6-1 to TRBJ1-4; tentatively, D is TRBD1 (5 bases). This CDR3 spans 13 amino acids. Trimming shortened V by 4 bases and J by 7 bases, and 10 bases separated the two germline ends. Germline V lookup: CDR1 MNHNS, CDR2 SASEGT. The CDR3 nucleotides read TGTGCCAGCAGTGTGGGTAGGGGTGAAAAACTGTTTTTT. Translated, it gives CASSVGRGEKLFF.

Ten or more counts support this clonotype. V usage is TRBV29-1 and J usage is TRBJ2-7, with 9 bases matching TRBD1. Germline loops: CDR1 SQVTM, CDR2 ANQGSEA. The trim removed 8 bases at V and 3 bases at J, leaving 5 bases unmatched. The CDR3 extends over 12 amino acids. Here the CDR3 DNA reads TGCAGCCTCCGGGACAGGGACTACGAGCAGTACGTC. Its protein is CSLRDRDYEQYV.

The chain links TRBV5-5 to TRBJ2-2; the match to TRBD1 covers 10 bases. Looked up from germline, CDR1 is SGHKS and CDR2 is YYEKEE (reference sequence). This CDR3 is 15 amino acids long. Germline trimming cut 7 bases from V and 8 bases from J; bases unmatched to any gene: 11. CDR3 in amino acids: CASLRQGAVGGELFF. Here the CDR3 DNA reads TGTGCCAGCCTTCGACAGGGGGCAGTAGGAGGGGAGCTGTTTTTT.

In this sample, this clonotype turned up a few times. This CDR3 reads CASSLEGSGTQYF. In DNA form, the CDR3 reads TGTGCCAGCAGCTTAGAAGGTTCGGGTACGCAGTATTTT. The genes are TRBV11-3 and TRBJ2-3; D is undetermined. V was cut by 0 bases and J by 8 bases, with 9 bases left in between. The CDR3 loop spans 13 amino acids. Germline assignment: CDR1 SGHNT and CDR2 YENEEA. Full variable domain (rest looked up from reference TRBV11-3 and TRBJ2-3): EAGVVQSPRYKIIEKKQPVAFWCNPISGHNTLYWYLQNLGQGPELLIRYENEEAVDDSQLPKDRFSAERLKGVDSTLKIQPAELGDSAVYLCASSLEGSGTQYFGPGTRLTVL.

The chain carries TRBV20-1 and TRBJ2-5; 8 bases map to TRBD1. The CDR3 runs 14 residues. CDR1 and CDR2 from the germline V gene are DFQATT and SNEGSKA (reference sequence). V dropped 6 bases and J dropped 1; count of bases not matched to a gene: 7. The CDR3 DNA is TGCAGTGCGACCACAGGGGGGCTCCAAGAGACCCAGTACTTC. Its translation: CSATTGGLQETQYF.

This chain uses TRBV2 with TRBJ1-1; D possibly corresponds to TRBD1 (5 bases). The CDR3 consists of 14 residues. The germline CDR1 and CDR2 sequences are SNHLY and FYNNEI. Trimming removed 4 bases at V and 4 bases at J, with 13 bases between. CDR3 sequence: CASSVGGRATEAFF. The CDR3 DNA follows: TGTGCCAGCAGTGTGGGGGGGAGGGCCACTGAAGCTTTCTTT.

This clonotype showed up many times. The V and J genes are TRBV12-3 or TRBV12-4 and TRBJ1-2; possible D gene TRBD1, 5 bases. V was shortened by 1 base and J by 7 bases, with 7 bases between the two germline ends. This CDR3 region has 12 residues. CDR3 DNA: TGTGCCAGCAGTTTAGGCGGGGGTGGCTACACCTTC. Protein: CASSLGGGGYTF.

The table lists this clonotype with a few counts. V is TRBV5-6 and J is TRBJ2-3; TRBD2 matches at 9 bases. Germline CDR1 reads SGHDT; CDR2 reads YYEEEE. This CDR3 is built from 15 residues. The ends lost 1 base at V and 5 bases at J; junction bases unmatched: 5. CDR3 coding DNA: TGTGCCAGCAGCTTGTTGGGTAGCGGGAGAGATACGCAGTATTTT. Protein sequence: CASSLLGSGRDTQYF.

The table lists this clonotype with a few counts. The CDR3 region has the DNA TGTGCCAGCTCGATCGGCAGGGGCAATCAGCCCCAGCATTTT. Its translation is CASSIGRGNQPQHF. This chain uses TRBV2 with TRBJ1-5; D possibly corresponds to TRBD1 (5 bases). This CDR3 comprises 14 residues. From germline, CDR1 is SNHLY and CDR2 FYNNEI. V dropped 8 bases and J dropped 2 bases, with 13 bases sitting between them.

In this sample, this clonotype turned up many times. This chain joins TRBV29-1 and TRBJ2-3, with unresolved D. V was clipped by 7 bases and J by 0 bases, with 11 bases between them. CDR3 length: 13 amino acids. Germline values: CDR1 SQVTM, CDR2 ANQGSEA. CDR3 loop: CSAGGPSTDTQYF. CDR3 DNA sequence: TGCAGCGCCGGTGGCCCTAGCACAGATACGCAGTATTTT.

V usage is TRBV29-1 and J usage is TRBJ1-5; unclear D gene. The CDR3 consists of 13 residues. The V gene's germline CDR1 is SQVTM and CDR2 ANQGSEA. V lost 4 bases and J 3 bases, leaving 10 bases between the germline ends. The DNA of the CDR3 is TGCAGCGTTGTGGAACAGTCCAATCAGCCCCAGCATTTT. Translation: CSVVEQSNQPQHF.

CDR3 DNA: TGTGCCACCAGTGATTCACAGGGAGTGGGATACAATGAGCAGTTCTTC. Residues: CATSDSQGVGYNEQFF. The chain joins TRBV24-1 to TRBJ2-1; a weak D match, TRBD1 (6 bases). The CDR3 contains 16 residues. V lost 2 bases to trimming and J lost 4 bases, with 14 bases between them. CDR1 is KGHDR, CDR2 SFDVKD, per germline.

V usage is TRBV24-1 and J usage is TRBJ1-2; D is uncertain. Germline V CDR1 and CDR2: KGHDR, SFDVKD. The CDR3 is 12 residues long. Between the trimmed V and J ends, which lost 4 bases and 2 bases, there was a span of 4 bases. This CDR3 is CATSEDNYGYTF. The CDR3 DNA reads as TGTGCCACCAGTGAGGACAACTATGGCTACACCTTC.

This clonotype was seen a single time. The V gene is TRBV2, the J gene TRBJ2-7, with D hard to call. The length of the CDR3 is 13 residues. V was pared by 3 bases and J by 4 bases, with 10 bases between. Looked up from germline, CDR1 is SNHLY and CDR2 is FYNNEI. The CDR3 here is CASSELLLYEQYF. CDR3 nucleotide sequence: TGTGCCAGCAGTGAGCTGTTACTGTACGAGCAGTACTTC.

The table lists this clonotype with a few counts. The chain uses TRBV6-6 and TRBJ2-6; a weak D match, TRBD2 (6 bases). Germline values: CDR1 MNHNY, CDR2 SVGAGI (reference sequence). V was trimmed by 10 bases and J by 8 bases, leaving 12 bases between them. The CDR3 runs to 12 residues. CDR3 coding DNA: TGTGCCACTCGGAGGGAGACCAACGTCCTGACTTTC. It codes for CATRRETNVLTF.

The gene calls are TRBV6-1 and TRBJ1-2; D remains ambiguous. Germline values: CDR1 MNHNS, CDR2 SASEGT. CDR3 length: 14 amino acids. Trimming took 0 bases from V and 5 from J, leaving 10 bases between them. CDR3 amino acids: CASSEAPGLYGYTF. CDR3 sequence (DNA): TGTGCCAGCAGTGAAGCGCCGGGCCTTTATGGCTACACCTTC.